The entry that follows covers one T cell receptor beta chain sequence. Authors' analysis steps: Quantification of nucleated cells was approximated via reference gene primer amplification. Measured with immunoSEQ multiplex PCR; TCRdb has only the in-frame clones, and not every one. V and J calls and clone size come straight from that table; D and trimming were deduced from the DNA. Of 300,000 to 400,000 clones listed, 85% to 90% are singletons. This sample was taken from a study of blood T cell repertoires in COVID-19. Overall study: Donors in the United States, Italy and Spain gave samples during acute or convalescent COVID-19.

Patients at the Seattle site were enrolled during active infection and followed longitudinally. The CDR3 consists of 14 residues. Trimming removed 5 bases at V and 7 bases at J, with 15 bases between. CDR1 GTSNPN and CDR2 SVGIG come from the germline V gene (reference sequence). This clonotype was obtained from a woman between 50 and 59 years old with COVID-19, enrolled during active disease. Input material: peripheral blood. V usage is TRBV30 and J usage is TRBJ1-6; D is perhaps TRBD1 (6 bases). CDR3 residues: CAWRFRDINSPLHF. In DNA, the CDR3 is TGTGCCTGGCGGTTCCGGGACATCAATTCACCCCTCCACTTT.